A single sample gave rise to the 25 T cell receptor beta chains below, sequenced in a study of T cell responses to AZD1222 COVID-19 vaccine. The repertoire was sequenced with immunoSEQ multiplex PCR; TCRdb's copy has only in-frame clones and lacks some. The sample shows 95,000 to 150,000 clones, roughly 84% of them seen only once. The sample in question was peripheral blood, obtained on day 0 of AZD1222 vaccination. Receptors were obtained from an adult in good health.

This clone was observed once. The rearrangement links TRBV3-1 (or the pseudogene TRBV3-2) to TRBJ2-7; 14 positions match TRBD2. Germline values: CDR1 LGHDT, CDR2 YNNKEL (reference sequence). The CDR3 is made up of 16 amino acids. V was clipped by 4 bases and J by 2 bases; unmatched bases: 4. The CDR3 region is CASSPGLAGGTYEQYF. In DNA, the CDR3 is TGTGCCAGCAGCCCAGGACTAGCGGGGGGAACCTACGAGCAGTACTTC.

The V gene is TRBV15, the J gene TRBJ2-7, with a tentative D call TRBD2 (6 bases). Between the trimmed V and J ends, which lost 2 bases and 0 bases, there was a span of 8 bases. Germline V gene sequence: CDR1 LNHNV, CDR2 YYDKDF (reference sequence). The CDR3 is made up of 14 amino acids. CDR3 nucleotide sequence: TGTGCCACCAGCAGAACGGGACTCTCCTACGAGCAGTACTTC. Amino acid sequence: CATSRTGLSYEQYF.

This clone came up once. This chain links TRBV19 with TRBJ2-6; unclear D gene. The CDR3 has 11 amino acids. The germline gives CDR1 LNHDA, CDR2 SQIVND (reference sequence). V was cut by 7 bases and J by 4 bases, with 2 bases left in between. The CDR3: CASKGANVLTF. CDR3 DNA: TGTGCCAGTAAAGGGGCCAACGTCCTGACTTTC.

This clone was recorded only once. This chain links TRBV14 with TRBJ2-6, with unresolved D. The CDR3 consists of 15 residues. CDR1 and CDR2 from the germline V gene are SGHDN and FVKESK. The germline V and J ends were trimmed by 1 base and 0 bases, with 4 bases remaining between them. CDR3 coding DNA: TGTGCCAGCAGCCAAGGGAGCTCTGGGGCCAACGTCCTGACTTTC. Residues: CASSQGSSGANVLTF.

The J gene is TRBJ2-7, the V gene TRBV13, with 9 bases aligning to TRBD1. V lost 4 bases to trimming and J lost 4 bases; unmatched junction nucleotides: 5. Germline CDR1 reads PRHDT; CDR2 reads FYEKMQ (reference sequence). The CDR3 runs to 14 residues. CDR3 loop: CASSSPGQGYEQYF. CDR3 bases: TGTGCCAGCAGCTCACCGGGACAGGGATACGAGCAGTACTTC.

For the CDR3, the DNA is TGTGCCAGCAGTTACAGCTCTGGGGCCAACGTCCTGACTTTC. Its translation: CASSYSSGANVLTF. This chain connects TRBV6-2 or TRBV6-3 to TRBJ2-6; D is unresolved. The CDR3 is made up of 14 amino acids. Between the trimmed V and J ends, which lost 2 bases and 0 bases, there was a span of 2 bases. The germline V gene has CDR1 MNHEY and CDR2 SVGEGT.

The chain couples TRBV7-9 to TRBJ1-2; D remains unclear. Germline assignment: CDR1 SEHNR and CDR2 FQNEAQ (reference sequence). V lost 5 bases and J 0 bases, leaving 13 bases between the germline ends. There are 15 residues in the CDR3. The CDR3 sequence is CASSPQSISNYGYTF. The CDR3 coding sequence is TGTGCCAGCAGCCCCCAGAGTATTTCTAACTATGGCTACACCTTC.

The chain recombines TRBV10-3 with TRBJ1-1, with 7 positions matching TRBD1. V was clipped by 6 bases and J by 1 base; unmatched bases: 8. The length of the CDR3 is 15 residues. Germline loops: CDR1 ENHRY, CDR2 SYGVKD. CDR3 region: CAIRDAGTENTEAFF. In nucleotides, the CDR3 is TGTGCCATCAGGGACGCCGGGACAGAGAACACTGAAGCTTTCTTT.

This sequence joins TRBV5-1 and TRBJ2-6, with D possibly being TRBD1 (6 bases). Germline loops: CDR1 SGHRS, CDR2 YFSETQ. V was trimmed by 4 bases and J by 0 bases, leaving 8 bases between them. The CDR3 covers 15 residues. The CDR3 loop reads CASSLGGSGANVLTF. CDR3 sequence (DNA): TGCGCCAGCAGCCTAGGGGGCTCTGGGGCCAACGTCCTGACTTTC.

This chain uses TRBV2 with TRBJ1-2; 9 bases are shared with TRBD1. V lost 7 bases, J lost 0 bases, and 6 bases stayed unmatched. Germline V lookup: CDR1 SNHLY, CDR2 FYNNEI. The CDR3 is made up of 15 amino acids. DNA for the CDR3: TGTGCCAGCAAAGACAGGGGGTCAGCTAACTATGGCTACACCTTC. This sequence encodes CASKDRGSANYGYTF.

J is TRBJ1-2 and V is TRBV7-8; tentative D call: TRBD1 (6 bases). Between the trimmed V and J ends, which lost 4 bases and 7 bases, there was a span of 16 bases. This CDR3 spans 14 amino acids. Germline CDR1 SGHVS, CDR2 FQNEAQ. The CDR3: CASSSDRLPLGYTF. CDR3 DNA sequence: TGTGCCAGCAGCTCCGACAGGTTACCCCTTGGCTACACCTTC. Drawing the rest from reference TRBV7-8 and TRBJ1-2, the complete variable domain is GAGVSQSPRYKVAKRGQDVALRCDPISGHVSLFWYQQALGQGPEFLTYFQNEAQLDKSGLPSDRFFAERPEGSVSTLKIQRTQQEDSAVYLCASSSDRLPLGYTFGSGTRLTVV.

The sample holds a few counts of this clone. The chain combines TRBV2 with TRBJ1-6, with 11 bases lining up with TRBD1. This CDR3 has 14 amino acids. V was clipped by 3 bases and J by 14 bases; unmatched bases: 6. Germline V gene sequence: CDR1 SNHLY, CDR2 FYNNEI. The CDR3: CASSEGTGGLALHF. For the CDR3, the DNA is TGTGCCAGCAGTGAGGGGACAGGGGGTCTGGCCCTCCACTTT. The full variable domain, rest sourced from reference TRBV2 and TRBJ1-6, is EPEVTQTPSHQVTQMGQEVILRCVPISNHLYFYWYRQILGQKVEFLVSFYNNEISEKSEIFDDQFSVERPDGSNFTLKIRSTKLEDSAMYFCASSEGTGGLALHFGNGTRLTVT.

The chain uses TRBV13 and TRBJ1-1, with D perhaps matching TRBD1 (5 bases). Germline assignment: CDR1 PRHDT and CDR2 FYEKMQ (reference sequence). V was cut by 1 base and J by 0 bases, with 12 bases left in between. The CDR3 has 16 residues. Here the CDR3 DNA reads TGTGCCAGCAGCTTAGATGTGGGGGTCATGAACACTGAAGCTTTCTTT. Residues: CASSLDVGVMNTEAFF.

V usage is TRBV18 and J usage is TRBJ1-1; 7 bases fit TRBD1. Germline loops: CDR1 KGHSH, CDR2 LQKENI. The CDR3 sequence is 14 residues long. J lost 8 bases, V lost 3 bases, and 9 bases had no gene match. Here the CDR3 reads CASSPDRRRTEAFF. The CDR3 region has the DNA TGTGCCAGCTCACCGGACAGGAGAAGAACCGAAGCTTTCTTT.

The CDR3 protein is CASSLEAGWGNQPQHF. The CDR3 DNA sequence: TGTGCCAGCAGCTTAGAGGCAGGCTGGGGCAATCAGCCCCAGCATTTT. The chain is built from TRBV7-6 and TRBJ1-5; D is ambiguous. This CDR3 has 16 amino acids. Trimming removed 1 base from V and 2 bases from J, with 12 bases in between. Looked up from germline, CDR1 is SGHVS and CDR2 is FNYEAQ.

The chain joins TRBV11-2 to TRBJ1-2; the match to TRBD1 covers 7 bases. V gave up 2 bases and J gave up 7 bases; unmatched junction bases: 7. CDR3 size: 14 residues. Germline loops: CDR1 SGHAT, CDR2 FQNNGV. As DNA, the CDR3 is TGTGCCAGCAGCTTATCACGACAGGGCGGTGGCTACACCTTC. This translates into CASSLSRQGGGYTF.

This clone has only a few counts. The rearrangement uses TRBV6-5 and TRBJ1-1; TRBD1 matches 8 bases. The J segment lost 6 bases and the V segment lost 6 bases, leaving 6 bases of the junction unmatched. There are 13 residues in the CDR3. The germline gives CDR1 MNHEY, CDR2 SVGAGI. Here the CDR3 reads CASRPDRVAEAFF. For the CDR3, the DNA is TGTGCCAGCAGGCCGGACAGGGTCGCTGAAGCTTTCTTT.

V is TRBV5-6 and J is TRBJ2-5; no firm D call. Deletions cut 3 bases from V and 4 bases from J, with 7 bases between. The CDR3 has 12 residues. Germline V gives CDR1 SGHDT, CDR2 YYEEEE. This chain's CDR3 is CASSSERETQYF. CDR3 DNA sequence: TGTGCCAGCAGCTCGGAACGAGAGACCCAGTACTTC.

This chain connects TRBV11-3 to TRBJ1-5; a weak D match, TRBD1 (6 bases). Germline V lookup: CDR1 SGHNT, CDR2 YENEEA. The CDR3 length is 17 residues. V was shortened by 5 bases and J by 0 bases, with 17 bases between the two germline ends. This chain's CDR3 is CASSTRGNPNSNQPQHF. The DNA of the CDR3 is TGTGCCAGCAGCACAAGGGGGAACCCAAATAGCAATCAGCCCCAGCATTTT.

J is TRBJ1-2 and V is TRBV6-5; 8 bases line up with TRBD1. Germline CDR1 is MNHEY and CDR2 is SVGAGI. This CDR3 region has 15 residues. J was trimmed by 5 bases and V by 6 bases; bases with no gene match: 11. DNA for the CDR3: TGTGCCAGCAGGCTCGGGACAGGAATTGATTATGGCTACACCTTC. Protein product: CASRLGTGIDYGYTF.

The CDR3 is CASSCPVWRGGPYEQYF. The CDR3 DNA sequence: TGTGCCAGCAGCTGTCCAGTTTGGCGGGGGGGACCCTACGAGCAGTACTTC. The V call is TRBV21-1, the J call TRBJ2-7; no check of the table's D call, TRBD2, against the DNA was made. TRBV21-1 is labeled a pseudogene. CDR3 size: 17 residues.

V gene TRBV30 combines with J gene TRBJ2-7; 7 positions match TRBD2. J gave up 3 bases and V 4 bases, and 6 bases lay outside the gene matches. The CDR3 has 13 residues. Germline V gene sequence: CDR1 GTSNPN, CDR2 SVGIG (reference sequence). In DNA, the CDR3 is TGTGCCTGGATCCCGGGGGGAGGCTACGAGCAGTACTTC. Protein sequence: CAWIPGGGYEQYF.

This chain joins TRBV7-9 and TRBJ2-3, with a possible D match to TRBD2 (5 bases). Trimming pared 1 base from V and 3 bases from J, leaving 11 bases between. Germline loops: CDR1 SEHNR, CDR2 FQNEAQ (reference sequence). The CDR3 is 15 residues long. The CDR3 reads CASSLEAVGTDTQYF. In DNA, the CDR3 is TGTGCCAGCAGCTTAGAAGCGGTAGGGACAGATACGCAGTATTTT.

The V call is TRBV25-1, the J call TRBJ1-6, with D possibly matching TRBD1 (5 bases). CDR3 size: 16 residues. V shed 3 bases and J shed 7 bases, with 16 bases lying between them. Germline lookup yields CDR1 MGHDK and CDR2 SYGVNS. The CDR3 loop reads CASSDYYRHKNSPLHF. DNA of the CDR3: TGTGCCAGCAGTGATTACTACAGGCACAAGAATTCACCCCTCCACTTT.

This clone has only a few counts. The chain recombines TRBV12-5 with TRBJ1-5; 8 bases agree with TRBD1. CDR3 length: 15 amino acids. The trim removed 3 bases at V and 6 bases at J, leaving 7 bases unmatched. Germline assignment: CDR1 LGHNT and CDR2 FRNRAP. The CDR3 here is CASGFARTGIQPQHF. The CDR3 DNA sequence: TGTGCTAGTGGTTTTGCTCGGACAGGGATTCAGCCCCAGCATTTT.